Listed below are T cell receptor beta chains from one sample, sequenced in a study of blood T cells in healthy people across ages. MiXCR, applied by TCRdb to the 5' RACE reads, yields one record per CDR3 protein. Here the sample spans fewer than 800,000 distinct CDR3 sequences, 20% to 25% being singletons. Sequences were obtained from blood. The receptors come from a man in his 70s in good health. The CDR3 runs from the conserved cysteine through the conserved F or W. Fields, in order: J gene, clone size, D gene, V gene, CDR3 protein, CDR3 DNA. A D gene is named only where the DNA matches it firmly. The listing skips clone size in some rows; elsewhere it reads once, few, many or a size class.

>TRBJ1-2|few|.|TRBV9
CASSVGWEASPSYTF
TGTGCCAGCAGCGTAGGGTGGGAGGCCTCTCCCAGCTACACCTTC
>TRBJ1-3|.|TRBD1|TRBV2
CASREHRTGATSGSGNTIYF
TGTGCCAGCAGAGAGCACCGGACAGGGGCCACCTCAGGCTCTGGAAACACCATATATTTT
>TRBJ2-5|.|.|TRBV5-1
CASSLDGKGGQETQYF
TGCGCCAGCAGCTTGGACGGGAAAGGGGGCCAAGAGACCCAGTACTTC
>TRBJ2-4|.|TRBD1|TRBV3-1
CASSQVLTGGRNIQYF
TGTGCCAGCAGCCAAGTCTTGACAGGGGGAAGGAACATTCAGTACTTC
>TRBJ2-5|.|.|TRBV10-3
CAISGEVGETQYF
TGTGCCATCAGTGGGGAGGTTGGAGAGACCCAGTACTTC
>TRBJ2-7|.|.|TRBV2
CTSSETDGTYEQYF
TGTACCAGCAGCGAAACCGACGGGACCTACGAGCAGTACTTC
>TRBJ2-1|.|TRBD1|TRBV20-1
CSARGTGAYNEQFF
TGCAGTGCTAGAGGGACAGGGGCCTACAATGAGCAGTTCTTC
>TRBJ2-1|.|TRBD2|TRBV6-2/TRBV6-3
CASSYGLAGGTGEQFF
TGTGCCAGCAGTTACGGACTAGCGGGGGGTACGGGTGAGCAGTTCTTC
>TRBJ2-7|.|.|TRBV5-1
CASSFNGVEQYF
TGCGCCAGCAGCTTTAATGGCGTCGAGCAGTACTTC
>TRBJ1-2|.|TRBD1|TRBV7-2
CASSAHRDRGEYTF
TGTGCCAGCAGCGCTCATAGGGACAGGGGAGAGTACACCTTC
>TRBJ2-2|few|TRBD1|TRBV7-6
CASSRGQGATLDTGELFF
TGTGCCAGCAGCCGGGGACAGGGGGCCACTTTGGACACCGGGGAGCTGTTTTTT
>TRBJ2-7|few|TRBD2|TRBV5-1
CASSLVLAGYEQYF
TGCGCCAGCAGCTTGGTACTAGCGGGTTACGAGCAGTACTTC
>TRBJ2-7|.|TRBD1|TRBV20-1
CSARPGQGAPYEQYF
TGCAGTGCTAGACCGGGACAGGGGGCGCCCTACGAGCAGTACTTC
>TRBJ1-1|few|.|TRBV6-4
CASRDLTSTEAFF
TGTGCCAGCAGGGACCTGACCTCCACTGAAGCTTTCTTT
>TRBJ1-4|.|.|TRBV6-5
CASSYSPGEKLFF
TGTGCCAGCAGTTACTCGCCGGGTGAAAAACTGTTTTTT
>TRBJ2-7|many|TRBD1|TRBV6-5
CASSRQGNYEQYF
TGTGCCAGCAGCCGACAGGGTAACTACGAGCAGTACTTC
>TRBJ2-6|many|TRBD1|TRBV12-3/TRBV12-4
CASRDRVLGANVLTF
TGTGCCAGCAGAGACAGGGTTCTTGGGGCCAACGTCCTGACTTTC
>TRBJ2-1|few|TRBD1|TRBV7-3
CASSPPPGTGHGSSYNEQFF
TGTGCCAGCAGCCCACCTCCGGGGACAGGGCATGGATCCTCCTACAATGAGCAGTTCTTC
>TRBJ2-7|few|.|TRBV25-1
CASSDGRGTYEQYF
TGTGCCAGCAGTGACGGAAGAGGGACCTACGAGCAGTACTTC
>TRBJ1-2|.|.|TRBV12-3/TRBV12-4
CASSLKGGGYTF
TGTGCCAGCAGTTTAAAGGGTGGTGGCTACACCTTC
>TRBJ1-3|.|.|TRBV5-6
CASSLSDLANTIYF
TGTGCCAGCAGCTTGTCAGATCTAGCAAACACCATATATTTT
>TRBJ2-1|many|.|TRBV27
CASSLFGEQFF
TGTGCCAGCAGTTTATTTGGTGAGCAGTTCTTC
>TRBJ2-1|.|TRBD1|TRBV7-8
CASSSSGTGVNEQFF
TGTGCCAGCAGCTCATCCGGGACAGGGGTAAATGAGCAGTTCTTC
>TRBJ2-7|few|TRBD2|TRBV20-1
CSARTGTSGTDSYEQYF
TGCAGTGCTAGAACCGGGACTAGCGGGACCGACTCCTACGAGCAGTACTTC
>TRBJ2-3|.|TRBD2|TRBV7-3
CASSATSGRQDTQYF
TGTGCCAGCAGCGCAACTAGCGGGAGACAGGATACGCAGTATTTT
>TRBJ1-2|few|TRBD1|TRBV9
CASSGSDRGENYGYTF
TGTGCCAGCAGCGGATCTGACAGGGGAGAAAACTATGGCTACACCTTC
>TRBJ2-7|few|.|TRBV7-9
CAVDGGGNYEQYF
TGTGCCGTAGACGGGGGTGGGAACTACGAGCAGTACTTC
>TRBJ2-5|.|TRBD2|TRBV6-5
CASSYSSSGAFQETQYF
TGTGCCAGCAGTTATAGCAGTAGCGGGGCCTTCCAAGAGACCCAGTACTTC
>TRBJ2-7|few|.|TRBV7-2
CASSLATEYEQYF
TGTGCCAGCAGCTTAGCGACCGAATACGAGCAGTACTTC
>TRBJ2-3|few|.|TRBV10-3
CAISPEGGNGNTQYF
TGTGCCATCAGCCCAGAGGGCGGGAATGGCAATACGCAGTATTTT
>TRBJ2-1|few|.|TRBV3-1
CASGHGSSSYNEQFF
TGTGCCAGCGGCCACGGTTCAAGCTCCTACAATGAGCAGTTCTTC
>TRBJ2-1|few|TRBD2|TRBV7-2
CASRLASGGYNEQFF
TGTGCCAGCAGACTCGCTAGCGGGGGGTACAATGAGCAGTTCTTC
>TRBJ1-4|few|.|TRBV29-1
CSVREATNEKLFF
TGCAGCGTTAGGGAGGCAACTAATGAAAAACTGTTTTTT
>TRBJ2-4|few|TRBD2|TRBV4-2
CASSQQTSGENIQYF
TGTGCCAGCAGCCAACAGACTAGCGGTGAAAACATTCAGTACTTC
>TRBJ2-3|few|.|TRBV27
CASSRLEGDTQYF
TGTGCCAGCAGTCGACTGGAGGGAGATACGCAGTATTTT
>TRBJ1-1|.|TRBD1|TRBV4-1
CASSQAGTVNTEAFF
TGCGCCAGCAGCCAGGCCGGGACAGTAAACACTGAAGCTTTCTTT
>TRBJ2-3|few|.|TRBV11-2
CASSPQGGAVDTQYF
TGTGCCAGCAGCCCTCAGGGGGGAGCCGTAGATACGCAGTATTTT
>TRBJ2-7|many|.|TRBV28
CASSSAGLGIYEQYF
TGTGCCAGCAGTTCCGCGGGGCTTGGGATCTACGAGCAGTACTTC
>TRBJ2-5|many|.|TRBV10-3
CAISQHNQETQYF
TGTGCCATCAGTCAACATAATCAAGAGACCCAGTACTTC
>TRBJ1-5|.|TRBD1|TRBV7-9
CASSSEQGQPQHF
TGTGCCAGCAGCTCCGAACAGGGGCAGCCCCAGCATTTT
>TRBJ2-5|once|TRBD2|TRBV10-2
CASKERGGQETQYF
TGCGCCAGCAAAGAGCGGGGGGGCCAAGAGACCCAGTACTTC
>TRBJ1-5|.|.|TRBV20-1
CSASHGEGNQPQHF
TGCAGTGCTTCGCACGGGGAAGGCAATCAGCCCCAGCATTTT
>TRBJ1-4|few|.|TRBV7-9
CASNPQGFGEKLFF
TGTGCCAGCAACCCCCAGGGGTTTGGGGAAAAACTGTTTTTT
>TRBJ2-5|.|TRBD1|TRBV7-2
CASSFDRGRLTQYF
TGTGCCAGCAGCTTCGACAGGGGGCGACTGACCCAGTACTTC
>TRBJ2-5|.|.|TRBV5-1
CASSSDGETQYF
TGCGCCAGCAGCTCGGATGGGGAGACCCAGTACTTC
>TRBJ2-2|few|.|TRBV29-1
CSVENPGELFF
TGCAGCGTTGAGAACCCCGGGGAGCTGTTTTTT
>TRBJ1-1|.|.|TRBV7-9
CASSLWGQQPNTEAFF
TGTGCCAGCAGCTTATGGGGACAACAACCGAACACTGAAGCTTTCTTT
>TRBJ2-4|.|.|TRBV14
CASSQKDGLAKNIQYF
TGTGCCAGCAGCCAAAAGGATGGACTAGCCAAAAACATTCAGTACTTC
>TRBJ1-5|.|.|TRBV20-1
CSARSQGRRSNQPQHF
TGCAGTGCTAGGTCCCAGGGGAGACGGAGCAATCAGCCCCAGCATTTT
>TRBJ2-1|.|.|TRBV20-1
CSARGLGINEQFF
TGCAGTGCTAGAGGATTAGGCATCAATGAGCAGTTCTTC
>TRBJ1-5|.|.|TRBV28
CASSLDSQQPQHF
TGTGCCAGCAGTCTAGACAGTCAACAGCCCCAGCATTTT
>TRBJ2-2|few|TRBD2|TRBV7-9
CASSLERLAGGRGELFF
TGTGCCAGCAGCTTAGAAAGACTAGCGGGAGGTCGCGGGGAGCTGTTTTTT
>TRBJ1-5|.|.|TRBV7-6
CASSLAVGQPQHF
TGTGCCAGCAGCTTAGCGGTGGGTCAGCCCCAGCATTTT
>TRBJ2-3|.|TRBD2|TRBV29-1
CSALKAGGSTDTQYF
TGCAGCGCCCTGAAGGCGGGGGGGAGCACAGATACGCAGTATTTT
>TRBJ2-3|few|.|TRBV5-6
CASSLREMDTQYF
TGTGCCAGCAGCTTGCGGGAGATGGATACGCAGTATTTT
>TRBJ2-7|.|.|TRBV21-1
CASSKARDRGYEQYF
TGTGCCAGCAGCAAAGCCCGGGACAGGGGTTACGAGCAGTACTTC
>TRBJ2-7|.|TRBD1|TRBV6-1
CASSVAGTASYEQYF
TGTGCCAGCAGTGTCGCCGGGACAGCATCCTACGAGCAGTACTTC